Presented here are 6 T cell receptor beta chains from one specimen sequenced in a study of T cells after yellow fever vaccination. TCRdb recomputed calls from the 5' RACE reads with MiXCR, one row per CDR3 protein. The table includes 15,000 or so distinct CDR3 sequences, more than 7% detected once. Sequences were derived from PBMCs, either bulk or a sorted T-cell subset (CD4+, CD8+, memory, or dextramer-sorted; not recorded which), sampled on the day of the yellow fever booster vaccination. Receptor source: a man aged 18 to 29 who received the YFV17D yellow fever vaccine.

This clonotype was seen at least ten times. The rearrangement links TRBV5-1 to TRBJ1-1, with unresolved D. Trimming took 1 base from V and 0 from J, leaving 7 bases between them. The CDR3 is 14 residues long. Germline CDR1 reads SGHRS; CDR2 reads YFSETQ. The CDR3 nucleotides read TGCGCCAGCAGCTTGCTCCCAATGAACACTGAAGCTTTCTTT. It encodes CASSLLPMNTEAFF. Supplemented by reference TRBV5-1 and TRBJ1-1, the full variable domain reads KAGVTQTPRYLIKTRGQQVTLSCSPISGHRSVSWYQQTPGQGLQFLFEYFSETQRNKGNFPGRFSGRQFSNSRSEMNVSTLELGDSALYLCASSLLPMNTEAFFGQGTRLTVV.

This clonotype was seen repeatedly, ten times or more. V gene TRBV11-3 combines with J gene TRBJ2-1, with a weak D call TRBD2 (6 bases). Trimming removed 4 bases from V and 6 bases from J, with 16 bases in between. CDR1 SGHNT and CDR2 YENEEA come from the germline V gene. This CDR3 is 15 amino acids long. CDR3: CASSSRGSLANEQFF. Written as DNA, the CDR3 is TGTGCCAGCAGCTCCCGGGGGAGCCTTGCCAATGAGCAGTTCTTC.

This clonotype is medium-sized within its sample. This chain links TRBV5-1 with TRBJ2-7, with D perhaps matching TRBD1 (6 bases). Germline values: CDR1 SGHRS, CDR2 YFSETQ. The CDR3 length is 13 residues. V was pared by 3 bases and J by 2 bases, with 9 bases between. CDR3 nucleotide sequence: TGCGCCAGCAGCTGGGACAACACCTACGAGCAGTACTTC. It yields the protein CASSWDNTYEQYF.

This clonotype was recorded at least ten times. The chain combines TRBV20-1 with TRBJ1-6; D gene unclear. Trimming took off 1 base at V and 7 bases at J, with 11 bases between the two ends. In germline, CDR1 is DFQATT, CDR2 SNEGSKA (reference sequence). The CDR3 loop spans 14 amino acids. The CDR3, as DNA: TGCAGTGCTAGAGGGTGGGAAGGCAATTCACCCCTCCACTTT. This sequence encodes CSARGWEGNSPLHF.

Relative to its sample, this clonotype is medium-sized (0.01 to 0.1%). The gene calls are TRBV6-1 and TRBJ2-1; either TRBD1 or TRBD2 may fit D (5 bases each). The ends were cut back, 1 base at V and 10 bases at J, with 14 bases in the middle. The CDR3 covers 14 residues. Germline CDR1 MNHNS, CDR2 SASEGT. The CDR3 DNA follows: TGTGCCAGCAGTGAAGGGGCAGGGACGCGGGAGCAGTTCTTC. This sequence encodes CASSEGAGTREQFF.

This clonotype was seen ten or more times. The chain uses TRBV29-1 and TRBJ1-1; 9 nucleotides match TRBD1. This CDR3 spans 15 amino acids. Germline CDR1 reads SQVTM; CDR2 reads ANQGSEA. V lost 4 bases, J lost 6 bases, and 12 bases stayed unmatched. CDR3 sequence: CSVGNRGHPLAEAFF. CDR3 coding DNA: TGCAGCGTTGGGAACAGGGGGCACCCTTTGGCTGAAGCTTTCTTT.